The clone carrying this T cell receptor beta chain was recorded at least ten times. Antigen: not known. The CDR3 length is 14 residues. Germline CDR1 is MNHEY and CDR2 is SVGAGI. V lost 5 bases to trimming and J lost 0 bases, with 7 bases between them. This entry is derived from a study of post-analysis software for immune sequencing data. Whole-study findings and limits: When patients were compared with controls, five TRBV segments were more frequent, TRBV5-6, TRBV5-1 and TRBV20-1 among them. Normalized Chao1 diversity was significantly reduced in patients versus controls. Co-batched samples clustered tightly together by F measure.

The authors incorporated unique molecular identifiers into the TCR beta cDNA libraries. Yield was roughly 0.5 million cDNA molecules from approximately 0.95 to 9.8 million T cells. TCRdb used MiXCR to reprocess the PCR reads, holding one entry per CDR3 protein. Among some 260,000 distinct CDR3 sequences listed, 35% to 40% were seen once. This TCR was sampled from a girl aged 5 to 17 with multiple sclerosis. Source material: blood. The genes are TRBV6-5 and TRBJ1-4; possible D gene TRBD1, 5 bases. In DNA, the CDR3 is TGTGCCAGCAGTCGACAGACAACTAATGAAAAACTGTTTTTT. This encodes CASSRQTTNEKLFF.